These 26 T cell receptor beta chains came from one sample sequenced in a study of blood T cell repertoires in COVID-19. Method: immunoSEQ multiplex PCR; TCRdb's copy keeps in-frame clones and lacks some. In the table there are some 20,000 clones, around nine tenths of which are singletons. The sequenced sample was peripheral blood. Source of these receptors: a human donor in a cohort sampled during active COVID-19.

V and J are TRBV12-3 or TRBV12-4 and TRBJ1-4, with unresolved D. This CDR3 has 12 amino acids. V lost 3 bases and J lost 8, with 7 bases in between. The CDR3 reads CASSFREEKLFF. CDR3 DNA: TGTGCCAGCAGTTTTCGTGAGGAAAAACTGTTTTTT.

The V gene is TRBV27, the J gene TRBJ1-1; D is undetermined. CDR3 size: 14 residues. CDR1 and CDR2 (germline): MNHEY, SMNVEV (reference sequence). V lost 3 bases, J lost 4 bases, and 12 bases lay in between. CDR3 bases: TGTGCCAGCAGTTTCCAGCCGGGTGTCACTGAAGCTTTCTTT. Protein sequence: CASSFQPGVTEAFF.

The CDR3 region has the DNA TGTGCCAGCAGTTTGACTAGCGGGAGCTCCTACAATGAGCAGTTCTTC. Translating it yields CASSLTSGSSYNEQFF. The V call is TRBV6-5, the J call TRBJ2-1, with 12 bases that match TRBD2. J gave up 0 bases and V 4 bases, and 1 base lay outside the gene matches. Germline CDR1 and CDR2: MNHEY and SVGAGI. This CDR3 comprises 16 residues.

This chain connects TRBV2 to TRBJ2-1, with TRBD2 matching over 7 bases. After removal of 4 bases from V and 10 bases from J, the junction contained 13 bases not matched to a gene. CDR3 length equals 15 residues. From germline, CDR1 is SNHLY and CDR2 FYNNEI. The CDR3 reads CASSVVAGVRAEQFF. The CDR3 nucleotides are TGTGCCAGCAGTGTCGTTGCGGGGGTAAGGGCCGAGCAGTTCTTC.

The CDR3 spells CASLIGYNSPLHF. CDR3 DNA: TGTGCCAGCCTCATCGGTTATAATTCACCCCTCCACTTT. The V gene is TRBV6-5, the J gene TRBJ1-6; D ambiguous. The CDR3 is 13 amino acids. V lost 8 bases to trimming and J lost 4 bases, with 9 bases between them. Germline V gene sequence: CDR1 MNHEY, CDR2 SVGAGI.

The genes are TRBV5-1 and TRBJ2-1, with TRBD1 as a possible D gene (5 bases). The V end lost 5 bases, the J end lost 3 bases, and 9 bases lay between the germline ends. Germline CDR1 SGHRS, CDR2 YFSETQ. This CDR3 has 13 amino acids. The DNA for the CDR3 is TGCGCCAGCAGTGGACATGACTACAATGAGCAGTTCTTC. Encoded protein: CASSGHDYNEQFF.

The V gene is TRBV5-4, the J gene TRBJ2-6; 12 nucleotides match TRBD1. CDR3 size: 17 residues. CDR1 SGHNT and CDR2 YYREEE come from the germline V gene (reference sequence). Trimming cost V 5 bases and J 2 bases; bases outside gene matches: 5. The DNA of the CDR3 is TGTGCCAGCAGTTCCGGGACAGGGGGCACTGGGGCCAACGTCCTGACTTTC. Amino acids: CASSSGTGGTGANVLTF.

The V gene is TRBV28, the J gene TRBJ2-4, with a weak D call TRBD1 (6 bases). This CDR3 comprises 14 residues. V dropped 1 base and J dropped 8 bases, with 12 bases sitting between them. Germline loops: CDR1 MDHEN, CDR2 SYDVKM. CDR3 residues: CASSLLAGADIQYF. The CDR3 DNA reads as TGTGCCAGCAGTTTATTGGCAGGGGCGGACATTCAGTACTTC.

The chain employs TRBV29-1 and TRBJ1-3; TRBD1 matches 8 bases. The germline V gene encodes CDR1 SQVTM and CDR2 ANQGSEA. This CDR3 region has 14 residues. Trimming cost V 6 bases and J 2 bases; bases outside gene matches: 6. Here the CDR3 reads CSVRTGGAGNTIYF. CDR3 nucleotides: TGCAGCGTCAGAACAGGGGGGGCTGGAAACACCATATATTTT. The entire variable domain, with the rest obtained from reference TRBV29-1 and TRBJ1-3, is as follows: SAVISQKPSRDICQRGTSLTIQCQVDSQVTMMFWYRQQPGQSLTLIATANQGSEATYESGFVIDKFPISRPNLTFSTLTVSNMSPEDSSIYLCSVRTGGAGNTIYFGEGSWLTVV.

This chain connects TRBV28 to TRBJ1-5; possible D gene TRBD1, 6 bases. V was shortened by 4 bases and J by 2 bases, with 18 bases between the two germline ends. This CDR3 is 17 amino acids long. CDR1 is MDHEN and CDR2 is SYDVKM in the germline V gene. CDR3 sequence (DNA): TGTGCCAGCAGTTACCCGGGGGGCGCGCGGGGCAATCAGCCCCAGCATTTT. This sequence encodes CASSYPGGARGNQPQHF. Complete variable domain (other parts from reference TRBV28 and TRBJ1-5): DVKVTQSSRYLVKRTGEKVFLECVQDMDHENMFWYRQDPGLGLRLIYFSYDVKMKEKGDIPEGYSVSREKKERFSLILESASTNQTSMYLCASSYPGGARGNQPQHFGDGTRLSIL.

The V gene is TRBV24-1, the J gene TRBJ2-1; 8 bases are shared with TRBD1. The length of the CDR3 is 14 residues. Germline loops: CDR1 KGHDR, CDR2 SFDVKD. After removal of 4 bases from V and 6 bases from J, the junction contained 4 bases not matched to a gene. CDR3 nucleotides: TGTGCCACCAGTGACCTCACAGGGGGCAATGAGCAGTTCTTC. This gives the protein CATSDLTGGNEQFF.

This chain links TRBV4-1 with TRBJ1-3; no clear D gene. This CDR3 comprises 16 residues. V lost 0 bases and J lost 1, with 10 bases in between. Germline CDR1 MGHRA, CDR2 YSYEKL. CDR3 region: CASSQERSGSGNTIYF. The CDR3 DNA follows: TGCGCCAGCAGCCAAGAGCGGTCGGGATCTGGAAACACCATATATTTT.

The gene calls are TRBV12-3 or TRBV12-4 and TRBJ2-3; D is possibly TRBD2 (6 bases). The CDR3 has 13 amino acids. V lost 5 bases to trimming and J lost 9 bases, with 15 bases between them. The CDR3 is CASSPRRVQTQYF. The CDR3 DNA sequence: TGTGCCAGCAGTCCCCGGAGGGTCCAGACGCAGTATTTT.

The V and J genes are TRBV20-1 and TRBJ2-7; 7 nucleotides match TRBD2. CDR1 and CDR2 (germline): DFQATT, SNEGSKA (reference sequence). The CDR3 is made up of 11 amino acids. V trimming: 3 bases; J trimming: 5 bases; junction bases outside the gene matches: 1. The CDR3 is CSASRGDEQYF. The CDR3 nucleotides read TGCAGTGCTAGTCGGGGGGACGAGCAGTACTTC.

V gene TRBV6-6 combines with J gene TRBJ1-2; 11 bases fit TRBD1. CDR3 length equals 16 residues. The germline gives CDR1 MNHNY, CDR2 SVGAGI (reference sequence). V shed 4 bases, J shed 2 bases, and the junction held 6 bases outside the gene matches. The CDR3 nucleotides read TGTGCCAGCAGTTCCGCCGGGACAGGGGGAAACTATGGCTACACCTTC. Protein sequence: CASSSAGTGGNYGYTF.

The chain combines TRBV14 with TRBJ2-7; 8 bases are a match to TRBD1. The V and J ends lost 1 base and 4 bases, in that order; junction bases with no gene match: 9. This CDR3 comprises 16 residues. The germline CDR1 and CDR2 sequences are SGHDN and FVKESK. The CDR3, as DNA: TGTGCCAGCAGCCAAGTAATAGGGCAGGGGGCTTACGAGCAGTACTTC. Its protein is CASSQVIGQGAYEQYF.

V gene TRBV7-2 combines with J gene TRBJ2-5, with TRBD2 matching 7 bases. V shed 1 base and J 5 bases; nucleotides not matched to a gene: 7. The CDR3 runs 15 residues. Germline assignment: CDR1 SGHTA and CDR2 FQGNSA. In DNA, the CDR3 is TGTGCCAGCAGCTTAGTCTGGGGGGGGGAGGAGACCCAGTACTTC. Translation: CASSLVWGGEETQYF.

The rearrangement uses TRBV25-1 and TRBJ2-3; TRBD2 matches 9 bases. With 1 base clipped from V and 1 base from J, the junction kept 9 bases outside the gene matches. This CDR3 spans 18 amino acids. Germline CDR1 and CDR2: MGHDK and SYGVNS. The CDR3 DNA reads as TGTGCCAGCAGTGAATTAATTAGCGGGGGCCGGGGCACAGATACGCAGTATTTT. This encodes CASSELISGGRGTDTQYF.

The genes are TRBV5-1 and TRBJ1-5, with D unclear. In germline, CDR1 is SGHRS, CDR2 YFSETQ. The ends were cut back, 0 bases at V and 4 bases at J, with 8 bases in the middle. The CDR3 loop spans 14 amino acids. In nucleotides, the CDR3 is TGCGCCAGCAGCTTGGTGCCAGATAATCAGCCCCAGCATTTT. Residues: CASSLVPDNQPQHF.

This chain links TRBV5-1 with TRBJ2-1; 7 bases line up with TRBD1. The CDR3 runs 14 residues. V lost 4 bases, J lost 3 bases, and 4 bases stayed unmatched. The germline CDR1 and CDR2 sequences are SGHRS and YFSETQ. The CDR3 reads CASSLDRVYNEQFF. The CDR3 nucleotides read TGCGCCAGCAGCCTTGACAGGGTCTACAATGAGCAGTTCTTC.

The rearrangement joins TRBV5-5 to TRBJ2-7; D not resolved. The germline V gene encodes CDR1 SGHKS and CDR2 YYEKEE (reference sequence). The CDR3 covers 15 residues. V was shortened by 0 bases and J by 2 bases, with 12 bases between the two germline ends. The CDR3 spells CASSLGDTRTYEQYF. As DNA, the CDR3 is TGTGCCAGCAGCTTGGGAGACACCCGAACCTACGAGCAGTACTTC.

The V gene is TRBV27, the J gene TRBJ2-7, with 14 nucleotides matching TRBD2. The CDR3 covers 17 residues. Germline V CDR1 and CDR2: MNHEY, SMNVEV (reference sequence). V lost 4 bases, J lost 1 base, and 6 bases stayed unmatched. For the CDR3, the DNA is TGTGCCAGCAGTTCCGGGACTAGCGGGAGAGGATCCTACGAGCAGTACTTC. Translation: CASSSGTSGRGSYEQYF.

The chain joins TRBV6-5 to TRBJ2-7, with 9 bases lining up with TRBD1. V lost 11 bases to trimming and J lost 6 bases; unmatched junction nucleotides: 11. The CDR3 has 13 amino acids. Germline assignment: CDR1 MNHEY and CDR2 SVGAGI. The CDR3 reads CAGRGTGTVEQYF. The DNA for the CDR3 is TGTGCCGGCCGAGGGACAGGGACGGTCGAGCAGTACTTC.

The chain employs TRBV28 and TRBJ2-1, with TRBD2 matching over 9 bases. V dropped 3 bases and J dropped 7; count of bases not matched to a gene: 10. Germline-derived CDR1 and CDR2 are MDHEN and SYDVKM. This CDR3 has 16 amino acids. CDR3 region: CASSLGSGSGRNEQFF. The DNA of the CDR3 is TGTGCCAGCAGTTTGGGTAGCGGGAGTGGTAGGAATGAGCAGTTCTTC.

The V gene is TRBV28, the J gene TRBJ2-4; 7 nucleotides agree with TRBD2. V lost 8 bases, J lost 2 bases, and 0 bases stayed unmatched. This CDR3 has 12 residues. Germline CDR1 reads MDHEN; CDR2 reads SYDVKM. The CDR3 DNA sequence: TGTGCCAGCGGGACTACCAAAAACATTCAGTACTTC. It translates to CASGTTKNIQYF.

The CDR3: CASSPFDRGPTDTQYF. As DNA, the CDR3 is TGCGCCAGCAGCCCCTTCGACAGGGGGCCGACAGATACGCAGTATTTT. V gene TRBV5-1 combines with J gene TRBJ2-3; 10 bases fit TRBD1. The length of the CDR3 is 16 residues. Germline CDR1 is SGHRS and CDR2 is YFSETQ. Germline trimming cut 4 bases from V and 3 bases from J; bases unmatched to any gene: 8.